This T cell receptor (beta chain) was sequenced during a study of CD8 T cells in ankylosing spondylitis listed by TCRdb under 2017. Some background on the complete study: The study profiled T cell receptor beta repertoires in healthy donors and ankylosing spondylitis patients to find disease-linked TCR variants. The full study cohort comprised 25 ankylosing spondylitis patients and 110 or so healthy donors. Samples of peripheral blood were taken, and for ankylosing spondylitis patients, synovial fluid was collected as well.

V loses 6 bases of germline sequence and J loses 0 bases, and the interval between the two ends is 5 bases. Reading from cysteine to phenylalanine, the CDR3 counts 12 amino acids. Left in the record is the CDR3 DNA by itself, 36 bases read in frame from the first base. CDR1 KGHSH and CDR2 LQKENI were looked up in the germline V gene. The sequencing machine was an Illumina HiSeq 2500. Quantitative 5'-RACE with molecular barcodes was the method used to prepare the TCR beta libraries. As for the original processing: Disease-linked TCR variants were identified with a new computational method built on a probabilistic model of VDJ rearrangement. TCRdb reprocessing: public reads trimmed at Q25 with fastp, clones called with MiXCR, in-frame beta chains kept. Identical CDR3 proteins give one entry, which carries the most common genes and DNA. TCRdb, rather than the study authors, made the V and J calls. The sample data list around 140,000 distinct CDR3 sequences, and roughly 10% of these were observed just once. The top ten constitute less than 5% of the sample.

This clonotype was counted only a few times. Its specific antigen is unknown. Base qualities are not provided; no much larger clone lies one nucleotide away. Study-level results and caveats: A CD8+ phenotype was shown by the disease-linked clones, which were found at relatively low frequencies in peripheral blood. Significant enrichment of the disease-linked clones was reported in matched synovial fluid samples from ankylosing spondylitis patients. A TCR beta motif of several highly homologous amino acid variants appeared characteristic of blood from ankylosing spondylitis patients. Some TCR beta motif variants had previously been reported in synovial fluid and blood of reactive arthritis patients, which suggested common disease-initiation mechanisms.

Here the chain combines TRBV18 and TRBJ1-1; the D gene cannot be resolved reliably. The sample taken for sequencing was blood, either unsorted or a sorted T cell fraction (not recorded which). This TCR was sampled from a female donor with ankylosing spondylitis or in good health (not recorded which). CDR3 protein: CASSTVNTEAFF. The nucleotide sequence reads as follows: TGTGCCAGCTCCACAGTGAACACTGAAGCTTTCTTT.